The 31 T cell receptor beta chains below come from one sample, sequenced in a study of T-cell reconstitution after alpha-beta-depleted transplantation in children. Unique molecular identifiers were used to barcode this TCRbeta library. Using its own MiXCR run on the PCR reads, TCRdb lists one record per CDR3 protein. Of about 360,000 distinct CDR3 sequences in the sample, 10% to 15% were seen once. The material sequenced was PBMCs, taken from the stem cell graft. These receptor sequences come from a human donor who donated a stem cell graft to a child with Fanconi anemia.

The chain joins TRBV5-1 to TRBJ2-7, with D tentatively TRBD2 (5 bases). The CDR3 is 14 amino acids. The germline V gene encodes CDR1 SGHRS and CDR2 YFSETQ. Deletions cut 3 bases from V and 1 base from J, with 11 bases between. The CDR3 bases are TGCGCCAGCAGCTCCGGTGCGGGTTCCTACGAGCAGTACTTC. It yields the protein CASSSGAGSYEQYF.

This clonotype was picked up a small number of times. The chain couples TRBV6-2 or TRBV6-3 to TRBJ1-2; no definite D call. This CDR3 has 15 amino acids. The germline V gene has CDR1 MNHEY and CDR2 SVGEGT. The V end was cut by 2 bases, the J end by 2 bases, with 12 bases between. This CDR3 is CASSYMPGRNYGYTF. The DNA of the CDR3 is TGTGCCAGCAGTTACATGCCGGGCCGGAACTATGGCTACACCTTC.

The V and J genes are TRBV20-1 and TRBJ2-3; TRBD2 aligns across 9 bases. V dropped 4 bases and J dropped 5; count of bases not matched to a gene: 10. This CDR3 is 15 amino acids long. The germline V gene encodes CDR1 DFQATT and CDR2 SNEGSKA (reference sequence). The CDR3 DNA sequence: TGCAGTGCTACAGCCGGGACTAGCTCCGTAGATACGCAGTATTTT. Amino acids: CSATAGTSSVDTQYF.

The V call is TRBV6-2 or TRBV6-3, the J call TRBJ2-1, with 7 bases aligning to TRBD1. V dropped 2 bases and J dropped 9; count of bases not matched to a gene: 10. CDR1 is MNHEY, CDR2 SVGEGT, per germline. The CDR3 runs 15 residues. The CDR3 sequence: CASSYTRTGVGEQFF. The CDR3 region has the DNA TGTGCCAGCAGTTACACACGCACAGGGGTGGGTGAGCAGTTCTTC.

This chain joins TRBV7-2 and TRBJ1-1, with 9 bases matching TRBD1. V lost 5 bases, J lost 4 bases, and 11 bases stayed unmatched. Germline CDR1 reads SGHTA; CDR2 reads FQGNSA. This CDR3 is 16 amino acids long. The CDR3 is CASSEWGTGGRTEAFF. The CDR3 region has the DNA TGTGCCAGCAGCGAATGGGGCACAGGGGGCCGCACTGAAGCTTTCTTT.

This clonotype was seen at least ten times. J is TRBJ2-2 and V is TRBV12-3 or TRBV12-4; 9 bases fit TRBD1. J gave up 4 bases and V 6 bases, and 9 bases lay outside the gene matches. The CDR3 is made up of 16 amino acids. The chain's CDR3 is CASRLTGGAPTGELFF. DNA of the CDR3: TGTGCCAGCAGGTTAACAGGGGGCGCCCCCACCGGGGAGCTGTTTTTT.

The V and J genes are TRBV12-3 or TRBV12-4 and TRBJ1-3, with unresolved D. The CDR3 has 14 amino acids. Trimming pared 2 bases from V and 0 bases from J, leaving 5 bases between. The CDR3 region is CASSLKSSGNTIYF. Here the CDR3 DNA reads TGTGCCAGCAGTTTAAAGTCCTCTGGAAACACCATATATTTT.

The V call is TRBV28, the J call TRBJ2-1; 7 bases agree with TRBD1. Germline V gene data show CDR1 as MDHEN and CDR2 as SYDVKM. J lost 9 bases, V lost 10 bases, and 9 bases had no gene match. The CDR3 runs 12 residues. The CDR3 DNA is TGTGCCACCACAGGGGCTTTAGGTGAGCAGTTCTTC. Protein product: CATTGALGEQFF.

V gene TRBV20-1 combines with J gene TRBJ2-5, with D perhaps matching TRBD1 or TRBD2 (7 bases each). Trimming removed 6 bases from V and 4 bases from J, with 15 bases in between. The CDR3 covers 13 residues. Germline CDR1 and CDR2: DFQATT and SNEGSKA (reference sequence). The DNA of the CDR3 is TGCAGTGCCCGGGGGGCAGGGGGAGAGACCCAGTACTTC. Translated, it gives CSARGAGGETQYF.

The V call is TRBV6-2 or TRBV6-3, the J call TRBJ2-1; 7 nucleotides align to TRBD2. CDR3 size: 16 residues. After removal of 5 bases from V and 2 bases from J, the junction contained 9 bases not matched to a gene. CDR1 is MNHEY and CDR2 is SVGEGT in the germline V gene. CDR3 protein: CASSPGGGLPYNEQFF. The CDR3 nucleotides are TGTGCCAGCAGTCCCGGCGGGGGTCTTCCCTACAATGAGCAGTTCTTC.

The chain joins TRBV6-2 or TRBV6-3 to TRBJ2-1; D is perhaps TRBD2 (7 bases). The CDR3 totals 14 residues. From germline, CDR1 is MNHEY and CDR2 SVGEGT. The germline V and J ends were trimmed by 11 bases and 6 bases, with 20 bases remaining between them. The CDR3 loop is CACSIGGPGNEQFF. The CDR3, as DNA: TGTGCCTGCTCCATCGGGGGGCCGGGCAATGAGCAGTTCTTC.

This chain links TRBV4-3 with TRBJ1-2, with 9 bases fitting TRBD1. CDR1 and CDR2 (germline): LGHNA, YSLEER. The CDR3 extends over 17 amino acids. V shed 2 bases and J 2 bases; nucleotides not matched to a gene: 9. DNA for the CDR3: TGCGCCAGCAGCCAAAGCCCCGGGACAGGGACCAACTATGGCTACACCTTC. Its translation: CASSQSPGTGTNYGYTF.

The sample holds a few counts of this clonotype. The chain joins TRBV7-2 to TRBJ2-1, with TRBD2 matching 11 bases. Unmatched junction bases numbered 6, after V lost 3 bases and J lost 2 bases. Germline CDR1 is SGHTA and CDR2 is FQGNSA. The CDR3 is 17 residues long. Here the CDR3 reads CASSFFLAGGPYNEQFF. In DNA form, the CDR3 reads TGTGCCAGCAGCTTCTTCCTAGCGGGGGGCCCCTACAATGAGCAGTTCTTC.

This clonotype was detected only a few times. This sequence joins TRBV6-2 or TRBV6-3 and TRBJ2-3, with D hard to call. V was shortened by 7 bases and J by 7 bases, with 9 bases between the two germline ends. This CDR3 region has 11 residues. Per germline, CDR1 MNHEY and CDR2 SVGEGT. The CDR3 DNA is TGTGCCAGCACCGGGTTGAATACGCAGTATTTT. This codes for CASTGLNTQYF.

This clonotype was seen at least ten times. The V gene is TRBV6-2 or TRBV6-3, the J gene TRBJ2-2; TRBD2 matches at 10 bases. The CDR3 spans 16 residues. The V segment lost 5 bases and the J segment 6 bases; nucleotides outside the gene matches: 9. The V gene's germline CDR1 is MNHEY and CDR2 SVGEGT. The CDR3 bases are TGTGCCAGCAGTGCCTCTAGCGGGGGATTCGCCGGGGAGCTGTTTTTT. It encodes CASSASSGGFAGELFF.

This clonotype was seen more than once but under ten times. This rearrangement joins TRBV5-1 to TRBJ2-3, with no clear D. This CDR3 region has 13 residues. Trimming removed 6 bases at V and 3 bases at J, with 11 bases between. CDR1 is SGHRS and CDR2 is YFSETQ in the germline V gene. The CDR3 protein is CASMLPGTDTQYF. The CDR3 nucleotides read TGCGCCAGCATGCTCCCCGGGACAGATACGCAGTATTTT. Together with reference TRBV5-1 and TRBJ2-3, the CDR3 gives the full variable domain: KAGVTQTPRYLIKTRGQQVTLSCSPISGHRSVSWYQQTPGQGLQFLFEYFSETQRNKGNFPGRFSGRQFSNSRSEMNVSTLELGDSALYLCASMLPGTDTQYFGPGTRLTVL.

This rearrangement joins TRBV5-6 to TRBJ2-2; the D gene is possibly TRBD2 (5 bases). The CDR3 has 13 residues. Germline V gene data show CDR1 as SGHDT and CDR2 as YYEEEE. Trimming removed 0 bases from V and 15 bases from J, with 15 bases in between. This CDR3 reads CASSLGRGPVVFF. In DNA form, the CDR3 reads TGTGCCAGCAGCTTGGGCCGCGGGCCCGTGGTGTTTTTT.

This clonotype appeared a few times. The CDR3 DNA is TGCAGTGCTAGAGATCGAGGGGGTGGCGAAAAACTGTTTTTT. Its translation is CSARDRGGGEKLFF. The gene calls are TRBV20-1 and TRBJ1-4; TRBD1 is a possible D gene (6 bases). With 0 bases removed from V and 8 bases from J, the gap between germline ends came to 13 bases. Germline V gene sequence: CDR1 DFQATT, CDR2 SNEGSKA (reference sequence). The length of the CDR3 is 14 residues.

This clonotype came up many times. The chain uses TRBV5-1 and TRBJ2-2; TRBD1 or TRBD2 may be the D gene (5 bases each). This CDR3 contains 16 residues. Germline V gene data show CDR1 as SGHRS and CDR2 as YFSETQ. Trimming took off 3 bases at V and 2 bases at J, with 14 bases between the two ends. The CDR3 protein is CASSWGRGFNTGELFF. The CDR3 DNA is TGCGCCAGCAGCTGGGGGAGAGGGTTCAACACCGGGGAGCTGTTTTTT.

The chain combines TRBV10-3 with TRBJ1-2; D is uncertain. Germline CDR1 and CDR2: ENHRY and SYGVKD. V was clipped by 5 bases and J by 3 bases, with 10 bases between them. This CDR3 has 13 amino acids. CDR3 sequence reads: CAISSPGDYGYTF. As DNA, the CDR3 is TGTGCCATCAGTTCCCCTGGAGACTATGGCTACACCTTC.

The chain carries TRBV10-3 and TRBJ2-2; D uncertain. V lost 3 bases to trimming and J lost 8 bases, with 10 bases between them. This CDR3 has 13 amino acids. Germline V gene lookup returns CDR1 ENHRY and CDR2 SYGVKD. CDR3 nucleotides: TGTGCCATCAGTGATAGTGACGTGGGGGAGCTGTTTTTT. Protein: CAISDSDVGELFF.

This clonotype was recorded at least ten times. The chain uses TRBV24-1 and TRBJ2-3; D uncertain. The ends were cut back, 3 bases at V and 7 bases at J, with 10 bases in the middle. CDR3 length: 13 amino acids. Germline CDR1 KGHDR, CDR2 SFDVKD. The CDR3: CATSDPQIYTQYF. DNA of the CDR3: TGTGCCACCAGTGATCCCCAGATTTATACGCAGTATTTT.

The CDR3 loop is CSAREPGLVNTEAFF. The CDR3 bases are TGCAGTGCTAGGGAACCGGGACTGGTGAACACTGAAGCTTTCTTT. This chain links TRBV20-1 with TRBJ1-1; a possible D gene is TRBD1 (5 bases). There are 15 residues in the CDR3. The V and J ends lost 3 bases and 0 bases respectively, with 14 bases between them. From germline, CDR1 is DFQATT and CDR2 SNEGSKA (reference sequence).

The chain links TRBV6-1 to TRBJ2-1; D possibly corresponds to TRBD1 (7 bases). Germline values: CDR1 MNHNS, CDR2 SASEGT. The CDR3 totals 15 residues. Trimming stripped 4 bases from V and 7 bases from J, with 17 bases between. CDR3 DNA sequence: TGTGCCAGCAGTGGGCAGGGGGGTACGACGAATGAGCAGTTCTTC. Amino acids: CASSGQGGTTNEQFF.

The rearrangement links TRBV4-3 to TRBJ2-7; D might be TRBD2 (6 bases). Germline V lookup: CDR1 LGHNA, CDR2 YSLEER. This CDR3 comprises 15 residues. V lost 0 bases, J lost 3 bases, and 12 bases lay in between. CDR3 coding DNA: TGCGCCAGCAGCCAAGACCCGGGACTCAACTACGAGCAGTACTTC. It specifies CASSQDPGLNYEQYF.

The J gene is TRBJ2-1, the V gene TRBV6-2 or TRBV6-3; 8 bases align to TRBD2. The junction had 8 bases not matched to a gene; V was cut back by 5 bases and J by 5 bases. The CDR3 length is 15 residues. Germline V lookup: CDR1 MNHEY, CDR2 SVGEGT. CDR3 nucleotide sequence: TGTGCCAGCAGTCCCGGGACTAGAGTACACAATGAGCAGTTCTTC. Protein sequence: CASSPGTRVHNEQFF.

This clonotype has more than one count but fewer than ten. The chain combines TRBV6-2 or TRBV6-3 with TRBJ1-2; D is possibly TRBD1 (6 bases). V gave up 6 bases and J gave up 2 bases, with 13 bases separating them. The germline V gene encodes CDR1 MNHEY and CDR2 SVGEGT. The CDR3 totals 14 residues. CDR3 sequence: CASRSSGENYGYTF. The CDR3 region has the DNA TGTGCCAGCAGATCTTCAGGGGAGAACTATGGCTACACCTTC.

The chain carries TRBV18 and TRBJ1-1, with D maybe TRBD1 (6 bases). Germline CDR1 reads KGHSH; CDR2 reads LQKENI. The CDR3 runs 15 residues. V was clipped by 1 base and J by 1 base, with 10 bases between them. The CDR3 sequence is CASSPQGTQNTEAFF. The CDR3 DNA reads TGTGCCAGCTCACCACAAGGGACACAGAACACTGAAGCTTTCTTT.

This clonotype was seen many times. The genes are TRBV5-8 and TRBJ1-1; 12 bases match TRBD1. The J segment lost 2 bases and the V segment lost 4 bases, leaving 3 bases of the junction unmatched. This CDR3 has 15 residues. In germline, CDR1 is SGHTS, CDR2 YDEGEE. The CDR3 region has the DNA TGTGCCAGCAGCCTGGGACAGGGGGCCAACACTGAAGCTTTCTTT. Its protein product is CASSLGQGANTEAFF.

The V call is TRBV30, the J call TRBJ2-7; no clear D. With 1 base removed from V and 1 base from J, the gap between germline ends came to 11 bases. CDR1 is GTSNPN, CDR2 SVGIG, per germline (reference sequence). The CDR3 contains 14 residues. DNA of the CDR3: TGTGCCTGGAGTGCATTTAAGCCGTCCTACGAGCAGTACTTC. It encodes CAWSAFKPSYEQYF.

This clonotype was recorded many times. The CDR3 region has the DNA TGTGCCACCAGCAGCCAACGGGTGAACACTGAAGCTTTCTTT. Translated: CATSSQRVNTEAFF. The chain has TRBV15 and TRBJ1-1, with unresolved D. V was cut by 3 bases and J by 0 bases, with 8 bases left in between. The CDR3 runs 14 residues. Germline CDR1 and CDR2: LNHNV and YYDKDF (reference sequence).